This T cell receptor (beta chain) was recovered during a study of regulatory T cells in long-lasting Graves disease. Across the study: Persistent Graves' disease required over 5 years of antithyroid drugs and positive TSH receptor antibodies.

Regarding time point: persistent/refractory GD, antithyroid drugs over 5 years with positive TRAb. RNA from PBMCs was the source of the TCR library. The germline V gene encodes CDR1 SGHTA and CDR2 FQGNSA. CDR3 size: 15 residues. Trimming cost V 4 bases and J 8 bases, with 17 bases left between them. This clonotype was counted between two and nine times. Its matching antigen is unknown. Construction of TCR beta libraries relied on iRepertoire HTBI primers and on Arm-PCR targeting CDR3 regions. TCRdb redid the calling of the multiplex PCR reads with MiXCR, one entry per CDR3 protein. The data show 600,000 to 850,000 distinct CDR3 sequences, with 25% to 35% seen just once and about two fifths held by the top ten. Study results and limitations: Persistent disease favored TRBV28, TRBJ1-2 and TRBJ2-5. TCR diversity was lower in persistent Graves' patients (versus newly diagnosed ones).

The starting material was peripheral blood mononuclear cells (PBMCs), obtained when the disease was refractory, from a patient treated with antithyroid drugs. The clonotype comes from a female donor with Graves disease. The chain is built from TRBV7-2 and TRBJ1-4, with a possible D match to TRBD1 (5 bases). For the CDR3, the DNA is TGTGCCAGCAGCTACGGACGGCTGGGGGAAGAAAAACTGTTTTTT. Its translation: CASSYGRLGEEKLFF.